In its sample, the clone carrying this TCR beta chain is medium-sized. Its target is unknown. This sample was included in a study of read filtering for tumor transcriptome and immune sequencing. Study background: TCR-mapped reads were about 4 to 10.27 million with IR-seq versus 85 to 1273 with RNA-seq. Notes on the study in general: Without single-read clonotypes, shared clonotype proportions correlated more between IR-seq and RNA-seq. RNA-seq captured clonotypes less deeply and reliably than IR-seq.

The CDR3 has 17 residues. The V and J ends lost 5 bases and 0 bases, in that order; junction bases with no gene match: 8. The germline V gene has CDR1 SGHRS and CDR2 YFSETQ. The library was built from around 400 ng RNA with molecular barcoded adaptors for alpha/delta and beta/gamma chains. TCRdb reprocessed the reads with MiXCR, giving one entry per CDR3 protein. This repertoire shows fewer than 30,000 distinct CDR3 sequences, approximately 22% found once; its top ten account for about a sixth. The sample taken for sequencing was a population of CD138-negative cells sorted from bone marrow. The TCR sequence derives from a donor over 35 with multiple myeloma. This chain uses TRBV5-1 with TRBJ2-1; 10 bases fit TRBD2. CDR3 bases: TGCGCCAGCAGATTAGTTAGCGGGAGGTTCTCCTACAATGAGCAGTTCTTC. Its translation: CASRLVSGRFSYNEQFF.